A selection of T cell receptor beta chains follows, all from one sample in a study of response to subunit inactivated influenza vaccine. TCRdb reprocessed the RT-PCR reads via MiXCR and lists one record per CDR3 protein. The table shows around 750,000 distinct CDR3 sequences, with about 20% occurring only once. The starting material was PBMCs from blood, obtained 4 to 6 days after vaccination. These receptors originate from a man aged 45 to 65 who received an inactivated influenza vaccine. Both conserved end residues are part of each CDR3. D genes are given only for firm matches. Not all rows give a size; the values are once, few, many and, for expanded clones, a class.

v_call	d_call	j_call	clone_size	cdr3_aa	cdr3_nt
TRBV7-2	NA	TRBJ1-1	few	CASSPFVWGTEAFF	TGTGCCAGCAGCCCGTTCGTGTGGGGCACTGAAGCTTTCTTT
TRBV27	NA	TRBJ2-3	NA	CASSTYPSTDTQYF	TGTGCCAGCAGTACATATCCGAGCACAGATACGCAGTATTTT
TRBV6-2/TRBV6-3	TRBD1	TRBJ1-5	NA	CASSRTGRNQPQHF	TGTGCCAGCAGTAGGACAGGGCGGAATCAGCCCCAGCATTTT
TRBV5-6	TRBD2	TRBJ2-3	few	CASSIGTSGYTDTQYF	TGTGCCAGCAGCATTGGGACTAGCGGATACACAGATACGCAGTATTTT
TRBV20-1	TRBD1	TRBJ1-6	NA	CSARDFGTGASPLHF	TGCAGTGCTAGAGATTTCGGGACAGGGGCCTCACCCCTCCACTTT
TRBV7-2	TRBD2	TRBJ2-5	NA	CASSLTGTSVQTQYF	TGTGCCAGCAGCTTAACCGGGACTAGCGTACAGACCCAGTACTTC
TRBV7-9	NA	TRBJ1-1	NA	CASSYSDRNTEAFF	TGTGCCAGCAGCTACTCGGACAGAAACACTGAAGCTTTCTTT
TRBV4-2	TRBD2	TRBJ2-5	few	CASSQDLAGARETQYF	TGTGCCAGCAGCCAAGATTTAGCGGGCGCCAGGGAGACCCAGTACTTC
TRBV20-1	NA	TRBJ2-5	few	CSAYEGLFQETQYF	TGCAGTGCCTACGAGGGACTTTTCCAAGAGACCCAGTACTTC
TRBV10-3	NA	TRBJ2-7	NA	CAITRTGETYEQYF	TGTGCCATCACTCGGACGGGAGAGACCTACGAGCAGTACTTC
TRBV20-1	NA	TRBJ2-6	NA	CSARVPSGANVLTF	TGCAGTGCTCGAGTCCCCTCTGGGGCCAACGTCCTGACTTTC
TRBV20-1	TRBD1	TRBJ1-2	few	CSAKPGQGDRTF	TGCAGTGCTAAGCCGGGACAGGGCGATAGAACCTTC
TRBV15	NA	TRBJ2-2	few	CATSRDRGSGASRELFF	TGTGCCACCAGCAGAGATAGAGGTTCTGGGGCCAGCAGGGAGCTGTTTTTT
TRBV20-1	TRBD1	TRBJ2-7	few	CSARQPGQGYEQYF	TGCAGTGCTAGACAGCCGGGACAGGGTTACGAGCAGTACTTC
TRBV7-9	TRBD2	TRBJ2-3	few	CASSLLAGGQDTQYF	TGTGCCAGCAGCTTACTCGCGGGAGGGCAAGATACGCAGTATTTT
TRBV10-3	NA	TRBJ2-7	NA	CAIRIPISYEQYF	TGTGCCATCAGGATACCTATATCCTACGAGCAGTACTTC
TRBV20-1	TRBD1	TRBJ2-5	NA	CSARGDREIQETQYF	TGCAGTGCTAGAGGGGACAGGGAGATCCAAGAGACCCAGTACTTC
TRBV12-3/TRBV12-4	NA	TRBJ2-1	few	CASSFSGLTAYNEQFF	TGTGCCAGCAGTTTCTCCGGGCTTACGGCATACAATGAGCAGTTCTTC
TRBV5-1	TRBD1	TRBJ2-3	NA	CASSLPTGARDTQYF	TGCGCCAGCAGCTTGCCCACAGGGGCCAGAGATACGCAGTATTTT
TRBV20-1	NA	TRBJ2-3	few	CSAGRVVVIDTQYF	TGCAGTGCGGGCAGGGTTGTCGTTATAGATACGCAGTATTTT
TRBV6-2/TRBV6-3	NA	TRBJ2-7	NA	CASSNRRADEQYF	TGTGCCAGCAGTAACAGACGGGCCGACGAGCAGTACTTC
TRBV7-3	TRBD2	TRBJ2-1	NA	CASSLGLGGSYEQFF	TGTGCCAGCAGCTTAGGTCTGGGCGGGAGCTATGAGCAGTTCTTC
TRBV12-3/TRBV12-4	TRBD1	TRBJ2-7	NA	CASSLGTGVVYEQYF	TGTGCCAGCAGTTTAGGCACAGGGGTGGTCTACGAGCAGTACTTC
TRBV7-2	NA	TRBJ1-6	NA	CASSLLGRNNSPLHF	TGTGCCAGCAGCCTACTCGGTCGAAATAATTCACCCCTCCACTTT
TRBV9	NA	TRBJ2-3	NA	CASSVLWGPTDTQYF	TGTGCCAGCAGCGTATTGTGGGGCCCCACAGATACGCAGTATTTT
TRBV7-2	NA	TRBJ2-1	NA	CASSFNRGWLGNEQFF	TGTGCCAGCAGCTTCAATCGGGGTTGGCTTGGTAATGAGCAGTTCTTC
TRBV7-8	TRBD2	TRBJ2-5	NA	CASSLSSGGLIETQYF	TGTGCCAGCAGCTTGTCTAGCGGGGGTCTTATCGAGACCCAGTACTTC
TRBV7-6	NA	TRBJ1-2	few	CASSREDIGYGYTF	TGTGCCAGCAGCCGGGAGGACATCGGCTATGGCTACACCTTC
TRBV5-1	NA	TRBJ2-7	few	CASSLEGVVYEQYF	TGCGCCAGCAGCTTGGAAGGGGTGGTCTACGAGCAGTACTTC
TRBV6-2/TRBV6-3	TRBD2	TRBJ2-1	few	CASSYRTSGGLDNEQFF	TGTGCCAGCAGTTACAGGACTAGCGGGGGTTTAGACAATGAGCAGTTCTTC
TRBV30	TRBD1	TRBJ2-1	NA	CAWIQGGTGYTQFF	TGTGCCTGGATCCAAGGAGGGACAGGGTATACGCAGTTCTTC
TRBV5-6	TRBD1	TRBJ1-1	NA	CASSHRGIVGSTEAFF	TGTGCCAGCAGCCACAGGGGGATCGTTGGAAGCACTGAAGCTTTCTTT
TRBV7-9	TRBD1	TRBJ2-7	many	CASSNRDRVGNEQYF	TGTGCCAGCAGCAACCGAGACAGGGTCGGGAACGAGCAGTACTTC
TRBV6-2/TRBV6-3	TRBD2	TRBJ2-7	few	CASSRTSLYEQYF	TGTGCCAGCAGCCGGACTAGCCTCTACGAGCAGTACTTC
TRBV5-5	TRBD2	TRBJ2-2	NA	CASHGRGGANTGELFF	TGTGCCAGCCACGGTCGGGGGGGCGCGAACACCGGGGAGCTGTTTTTT
TRBV10-3	NA	TRBJ2-7	few	CAIREQGPSPGEQYF	TGTGCCATCAGGGAACAGGGTCCCTCCCCTGGCGAGCAGTACTTC
TRBV4-2	TRBD2	TRBJ2-7	few	CASSPGRAYEQYF	TGTGCCAGCAGCCCCGGGAGGGCCTACGAGCAGTACTTC
TRBV7-2	NA	TRBJ1-6	many	CASSSINSPGSPLHF	TGTGCCAGCAGCTCTATTAATAGTCCAGGTTCACCCCTCCACTTT
TRBV9	NA	TRBJ2-3	few	CASSVASRKGDTQYF	TGTGCCAGCAGCGTAGCGAGCAGGAAGGGAGATACGCAGTATTTT
TRBV5-1	NA	TRBJ2-5	NA	CASSEWGRETQYF	TGCGCCAGCAGCGAGTGGGGACGGGAGACCCAGTACTTC
TRBV5-6	NA	TRBJ2-5	NA	CASSLEGMGRKTQYF	TGTGCCAGCAGCTTGGAAGGAATGGGGAGAAAGACCCAGTACTTC
TRBV28	TRBD1	TRBJ2-1	few	CASSLAGTAYNEQFF	TGTGCCAGCAGTCTCGCCGGGACAGCTTACAATGAGCAGTTCTTC
TRBV5-1	TRBD1	TRBJ2-7	few	CASSPDRGNEQYF	TGCGCCAGCAGCCCGGACAGGGGTAACGAGCAGTACTTC
TRBV3-1	NA	TRBJ2-7	few	CASSQVESYEQYF	TGTGCCAGCAGCCAGGTTGAATCCTACGAGCAGTACTTC
TRBV11-2	NA	TRBJ2-5	many	CASSLVGALGETQYF	TGTGCCAGCAGCTTAGTGGGGGCCCTCGGGGAGACCCAGTACTTC
TRBV10-3	NA	TRBJ2-7	many	CAISESPGRGPYEQYF	TGTGCCATCAGTGAGTCGCCGGGCCGCGGGCCCTACGAGCAGTACTTC
TRBV29-1	NA	TRBJ1-2	many	CSVERGLGYGYTF	TGCAGCGTTGAACGGGGGCTCGGCTATGGCTACACCTTC
TRBV29-1	NA	TRBJ1-1	NA	CSADDRSGTEAFF	TGCAGCGCCGATGACAGGTCGGGAACTGAAGCTTTCTTT
TRBV4-2	TRBD1	TRBJ2-3	NA	CASSQLQGAQMDTQYF	TGTGCCAGCAGCCAACTCCAGGGGGCGCAAATGGATACGCAGTATTTT
TRBV29-1	NA	TRBJ2-6	many	CSAWGGSGANVLTF	TGCAGCGCTTGGGGTGGCTCTGGGGCCAACGTCCTGACTTTC
TRBV6-2/TRBV6-3	TRBD2	TRBJ2-1	many	CASSTRLGLAGDNEQFF	TGTGCCAGCAGCACACGCTTGGGACTAGCGGGAGACAATGAGCAGTTCTTC
TRBV4-3	NA	TRBJ2-1	NA	CASSQERKGFYEQFF	TGCGCCAGCAGCCAAGAACGAAAGGGTTTCTATGAGCAGTTCTTC
TRBV7-2	NA	TRBJ2-1	few	CASSYAPGVYEQFF	TGTGCCAGCAGCTACGCACCAGGGGTTTATGAGCAGTTCTTC